These T cell receptor beta chains were read from a single sample in a study of T cell responses to AZD1222 COVID-19 vaccine. The table came from immunoSEQ multiplex PCR; TCRdb's copy has only in-frame clones and leaves some out. The sample contains 50,000 or so clones, about 89% of which appear only once. This specimen consisted of peripheral blood, obtained 28 days after the second AZD1222 dose. The receptors derive from an adult who received the AZD1222 COVID-19 vaccine. Each CDR3 is given with its conserved first and last residue. A D gene is named only where the DNA matches it firmly. Size is omitted from some rows. Given values are once, few, many or a class for expanded clones.

clone_size: .
v_call: TRBV4-1
j_call: TRBJ1-2
d_call: .
cdr3_nt: TGCGCCAGCAGCCTCGCCGGGAACTATGGCTACACCTTC
cdr3_aa: CASSLAGNYGYTF

clone_size: .
v_call: TRBV15
j_call: TRBJ1-2
d_call: .
cdr3_nt: TGTGCCACCAGCACAGGGGCCTCGTATGGCTACACCTTC
cdr3_aa: CATSTGASYGYTF

clone_size: .
v_call: TRBV12-5
j_call: TRBJ2-7
d_call: TRBD1
cdr3_nt: TGTGCTAGTGGTTTAGCCGGGACAGGGCGAATCTACGAGCAGTACTTC
cdr3_aa: CASGLAGTGRIYEQYF

clone_size: .
v_call: TRBV28
j_call: TRBJ1-1
d_call: TRBD1
cdr3_nt: TGTGCCAGCAGTTCGACAGGGCGGGACACTGAAGCTTTCTTT
cdr3_aa: CASSSTGRDTEAFF

clone_size: .
v_call: TRBV21-1
j_call: TRBJ2-1
d_call: .
cdr3_nt: TGTGCCATCCGGAGGTGGCAGACTCACCACAATGAGCAGTTCTTC
cdr3_aa: CAIRRWQTHHNEQFF

clone_size: few
v_call: TRBV7-3
j_call: TRBJ2-2
d_call: .
cdr3_nt: TGTGCCAGCAGCTTAAGGGGCACGAACACCGGGGAGCTGTTTTTT
cdr3_aa: CASSLRGTNTGELFF

clone_size: .
v_call: TRBV4-3
j_call: TRBJ2-1
d_call: TRBD1
cdr3_nt: TGCGCCAGCAGCCAAGATGGGACAGGGGGTCGGAATGAGCAGTTCTTC
cdr3_aa: CASSQDGTGGRNEQFF

clone_size: .
v_call: TRBV24-1
j_call: TRBJ2-6
d_call: .
cdr3_nt: TGTGCCACCAGTGATCCCGGGGTAGGAGGCTCTGGGGCCAACGTCCTGACTTTC
cdr3_aa: CATSDPGVGGSGANVLTF

clone_size: .
v_call: TRBV25-1
j_call: TRBJ1-3
d_call: .
cdr3_nt: TGTGCCAGGACACAGGACTCTGGAAACACCATATATTTT
cdr3_aa: CARTQDSGNTIYF

clone_size: .
v_call: TRBV9
j_call: TRBJ1-1
d_call: .
cdr3_nt: TGTGCCAGCAGCGTTCAGGGGAACACTGAAGCTTTCTTT
cdr3_aa: CASSVQGNTEAFF

clone_size: .
v_call: TRBV9
j_call: TRBJ1-3
d_call: .
cdr3_nt: TGTGCCAGCAGCGTCGACAGTTCTGGAAACACCATATATTTT
cdr3_aa: CASSVDSSGNTIYF

clone_size: few
v_call: TRBV3-1/TRBV3-2
j_call: TRBJ2-1
d_call: TRBD2
cdr3_nt: TGTGCCAGCAGCCAAGATAAGGGACTAGAGGGTTACAATGAGCAGTTCTTC
cdr3_aa: CASSQDKGLEGYNEQFF

clone_size: .
v_call: TRBV3-1/TRBV3-2
j_call: TRBJ2-7
d_call: TRBD1
cdr3_nt: TGTGCCAGCAGCCCCCGGGACAGCTCCTACGAGCAGTACTTC
cdr3_aa: CASSPRDSSYEQYF

clone_size: .
v_call: TRBV5-6
j_call: TRBJ1-5
d_call: .
cdr3_nt: TGTGCCAGCAGCTGGGCGGGTCAGCCCCAGCATTTT
cdr3_aa: CASSWAGQPQHF

clone_size: once
v_call: TRBV7-9
j_call: TRBJ2-3
d_call: TRBD1
cdr3_nt: TGTGCCAGCAGCTATGGACAGGGCGCAGATACGCAGTATTTT
cdr3_aa: CASSYGQGADTQYF

clone_size: .
v_call: TRBV18
j_call: TRBJ1-1
d_call: .
cdr3_nt: TGTGCCAGCTCACCACGTGGTATGGGGACTGAAGCTTTCTTT
cdr3_aa: CASSPRGMGTEAFF

clone_size: once
v_call: TRBV23-1
j_call: TRBJ2-1
d_call: .
cdr3_nt: TGCGCCAGCGGGCTGCGGAGAGGGTTTGTCAATGAGCAGTTCTTC
cdr3_aa: CASGLRRGFVNEQFF

clone_size: few
v_call: TRBV7-2
j_call: TRBJ2-1
d_call: TRBD2
cdr3_nt: TGTGCCAGCAGCTTATCGAGTCTAGCGGCCTCCTACAATGAGCAGTTCTTC
cdr3_aa: CASSLSSLAASYNEQFF

clone_size: .
v_call: TRBV6-5
j_call: TRBJ2-5
d_call: .
cdr3_nt: TGTGCCAGCAGCCGGACAGTCCTGGGGACCCAGTACTTC
cdr3_aa: CASSRTVLGTQYF

clone_size: .
v_call: TRBV6-1
j_call: TRBJ2-1
d_call: TRBD2
cdr3_nt: TGTGCCAGCAGTGAGGAGTCACTAGCGGGAGGGGGTCCTTACAATGAGCAGTTCTTC
cdr3_aa: CASSEESLAGGGPYNEQFF

clone_size: .
v_call: TRBV9
j_call: TRBJ2-1
d_call: .
cdr3_nt: TGTGCCAGCAGCGTAGAGTCAGGCGGGTTGAGTGAGCAGTTCTTC
cdr3_aa: CASSVESGGLSEQFF

clone_size: .
v_call: TRBV7-9
j_call: TRBJ2-5
d_call: .
cdr3_nt: TGTGCCAGCAGCCCCCGGACGGTGGGGGAGACCCAGTACTTC
cdr3_aa: CASSPRTVGETQYF

clone_size: .
v_call: TRBV6-5
j_call: TRBJ2-7
d_call: .
cdr3_nt: TGTGCCAGTCCGGCTCCGGGAATTCCCTACGAGCAGTACTTC
cdr3_aa: CASPAPGIPYEQYF

clone_size: .
v_call: TRBV11-2
j_call: TRBJ2-1
d_call: .
cdr3_nt: TGTGCCAGCAGCTTAGAGATAGGGGTCTACAATGAGCAGTTCTTC
cdr3_aa: CASSLEIGVYNEQFF

clone_size: .
v_call: TRBV4-2
j_call: TRBJ1-5
d_call: .
cdr3_nt: TGTGCCAGCAGCCAAGATCTTGGGACAAATCAGCCCCAGCATTTT
cdr3_aa: CASSQDLGTNQPQHF

clone_size: once
v_call: TRBV24-1
j_call: TRBJ2-3
d_call: .
cdr3_nt: TGTGCCACCAGTGATTCAAATACAGGGTGGACAGATACGCAGTATTTT
cdr3_aa: CATSDSNTGWTDTQYF

clone_size: .
v_call: TRBV18
j_call: TRBJ1-2
d_call: .
cdr3_nt: TGTGCCAGCTCACCGGGAAAGCACTATGGCTACACCTTC
cdr3_aa: CASSPGKHYGYTF

clone_size: .
v_call: TRBV7-9
j_call: TRBJ1-1
d_call: .
cdr3_nt: TGTGCCAGCAGCTTAAAAGTCCTTAACACTGAAGCTTTCTTT
cdr3_aa: CASSLKVLNTEAFF

clone_size: .
v_call: TRBV27
j_call: TRBJ1-6
d_call: .
cdr3_nt: TGTGCCACAAAACGGGGAATTAATTCACCCCTCCACTTT
cdr3_aa: CATKRGINSPLHF

clone_size: .
v_call: TRBV4-1
j_call: TRBJ2-1
d_call: TRBD2
cdr3_nt: TGCGCCAGCAGTCCCGAGGAGGGTAGCGGGGGGGCTGAGCAGTTCTTC
cdr3_aa: CASSPEEGSGGAEQFF